A selection of T cell receptor beta chains follows, all from one sample in a study of lymphopenia after photon versus proton radiotherapy. Sequenced by immunoSEQ multiplex PCR; TCRdb stores in-frame clones only, minus some. The table includes around 28,000 clones, roughly four fifths detected once. This specimen consisted of peripheral blood, obtained from a patient treated with photon-based radiotherapy. These receptors were collected from a man aged 50 or older with gastric cancer. Both conserved end residues are part of each CDR3. The D gene is left open where the match is weak. Some rows mark clone size as missing; the rest say once, few, many or name a class of expanded clone.

j_call: TRBJ2-3; clone_size: NA; d_call: NA; cdr3_length: 14; v_call: TRBV5-1; cdr3_nt: TGCGCCAGCAGCTGGACAGATAGCACAGATACGCAGTATTTT; cdr3_aa: CASSWTDSTDTQYF
j_call: TRBJ1-2; clone_size: NA; d_call: NA; cdr3_length: 13; v_call: TRBV27; cdr3_nt: TGTGCCAGCAGTTTGCGGGGGGACTATGGCTACACCTTC; cdr3_aa: CASSLRGDYGYTF
j_call: TRBJ2-5; clone_size: NA; d_call: NA; cdr3_length: 13; v_call: TRBV2; cdr3_nt: TGTGCCAGCAGGCCAGACTACCGGGAGACCCAGTACTTC; cdr3_aa: CASRPDYRETQYF
j_call: TRBJ2-1; clone_size: NA; d_call: NA; cdr3_length: 13; v_call: TRBV19; cdr3_nt: TGTGCCAGTAGTATCGGTAACTACAATGAGCAGTTCTTC; cdr3_aa: CASSIGNYNEQFF
j_call: TRBJ2-4; clone_size: NA; d_call: NA; cdr3_length: 12; v_call: TRBV30; cdr3_nt: TGTGCCTGGCAGGGATCCAAAAACATTCAGTACTTC; cdr3_aa: CAWQGSKNIQYF
j_call: TRBJ2-4; clone_size: NA; d_call: TRBD1; cdr3_length: 14; v_call: TRBV19; cdr3_nt: TGTGCCAGTAATCTGGGACAGGGATTTGGCATTCAGTACTTC; cdr3_aa: CASNLGQGFGIQYF
j_call: TRBJ2-7; clone_size: NA; d_call: TRBD1; cdr3_length: 12; v_call: TRBV28; cdr3_nt: TGTGCCAGCAGACAGACAGGGGGCGAGCAGTACTTC; cdr3_aa: CASRQTGGEQYF
j_call: TRBJ2-5; clone_size: NA; d_call: NA; cdr3_length: 14; v_call: TRBV18; cdr3_nt: TGTGCCAGCTCACGGGAGTCGGCGCACGAGACCCAGTACTTC; cdr3_aa: CASSRESAHETQYF
j_call: TRBJ2-7; clone_size: NA; d_call: NA; cdr3_length: 15; v_call: TRBV30; cdr3_nt: TGTGCCTGGAGCGCGACGGACATAAACTCCTACGAGCAGTACTTC; cdr3_aa: CAWSATDINSYEQYF
j_call: TRBJ2-1; clone_size: NA; d_call: TRBD1; cdr3_length: 13; v_call: TRBV9; cdr3_nt: TGTGCCAGCAGTCGACAGGGAGTTGATGAGCAGTTCTTC; cdr3_aa: CASSRQGVDEQFF
j_call: TRBJ1-5; clone_size: NA; d_call: NA; cdr3_length: 14; v_call: TRBV27; cdr3_nt: TGTGCCAGCAGACGAGGGTGGAGCAATCAGCCCCAGCATTTT; cdr3_aa: CASRRGWSNQPQHF
j_call: TRBJ2-7; clone_size: NA; d_call: TRBD1; cdr3_length: 20; v_call: TRBV2; cdr3_nt: TGTGCCAGCAGTTACCGACCCTCTGGACAGGGGGGGATGAGCTCCTACGAGCAGTACTTC; cdr3_aa: CASSYRPSGQGGMSSYEQYF
j_call: TRBJ1-4; clone_size: NA; d_call: TRBD1; cdr3_length: 15; v_call: TRBV9; cdr3_nt: TGTGCCAGCAGCGTAGCGGGCAGGGGGCGAGAAAAACTGTTTTTT; cdr3_aa: CASSVAGRGREKLFF
j_call: TRBJ1-6; clone_size: NA; d_call: NA; cdr3_length: 16; v_call: TRBV5-1; cdr3_nt: TGCGCCAGCAGCTTGGCCGGTGTGGGTGACAGTTCACCCCTCCACTTT; cdr3_aa: CASSLAGVGDSSPLHF
j_call: TRBJ2-3; clone_size: NA; d_call: TRBD2; cdr3_length: 12; v_call: TRBV27; cdr3_nt: TGTGCCAGCAGACCTAGCGGGGGGCCGCAGTATTTT; cdr3_aa: CASRPSGGPQYF
j_call: TRBJ2-2; clone_size: NA; d_call: TRBD2; cdr3_length: 16; v_call: TRBV19; cdr3_nt: TGTGCCAGTACCAGGACTAGCGGGGCTCACACCGGGGAGCTGTTTTTT; cdr3_aa: CASTRTSGAHTGELFF
j_call: TRBJ2-1; clone_size: NA; d_call: NA; cdr3_length: 11; v_call: TRBV10-1; cdr3_nt: TGCGCCAGCAGCGGGGTAGATGAGCAGTTCTTC; cdr3_aa: CASSGVDEQFF
j_call: TRBJ1-2; clone_size: NA; d_call: TRBD1; cdr3_length: 13; v_call: TRBV7-8; cdr3_nt: TGTGCCAGCAGTCTCAGGGGGCGTGGTGGCTACACCTTC; cdr3_aa: CASSLRGRGGYTF
j_call: TRBJ2-4; clone_size: NA; d_call: TRBD2; cdr3_length: 17; v_call: TRBV6-4; cdr3_nt: TGTGCCAGCAGTTGGACTAGCGGGTTACTAGCCAAAAACATTCAGTACTTC; cdr3_aa: CASSWTSGLLAKNIQYF
j_call: TRBJ2-4; clone_size: NA; d_call: NA; cdr3_length: 12; v_call: TRBV19; cdr3_nt: TGTGCCAGTAGTATAAGGCAGGGAGCACAGTACTTC; cdr3_aa: CASSIRQGAQYF
j_call: TRBJ1-1; clone_size: NA; d_call: NA; cdr3_length: 11; v_call: TRBV11-1; cdr3_nt: TGTGCCAGCAGCTTAGGGGGCGCAGCTTTCTTT; cdr3_aa: CASSLGGAAFF
j_call: TRBJ1-1; clone_size: NA; d_call: NA; cdr3_length: 13; v_call: TRBV2; cdr3_nt: TGTGCCAGCAGGAACAGCAAGAACACTGAAGCTTTCTTT; cdr3_aa: CASRNSKNTEAFF
j_call: TRBJ2-5; clone_size: NA; d_call: NA; cdr3_length: 15; v_call: TRBV5-1; cdr3_nt: TGCGCCAGCAGCGGAGCCGGCGGGTCAGGGGAGACCCAGTACTTC; cdr3_aa: CASSGAGGSGETQYF
j_call: TRBJ2-3; clone_size: NA; d_call: TRBD2; cdr3_length: 15; v_call: TRBV11-3; cdr3_nt: TGTGCCAGCAGCTTAGGTGGCGGGGGGGCAGATACGCAGTATTTT; cdr3_aa: CASSLGGGGADTQYF
j_call: TRBJ2-3; clone_size: NA; d_call: TRBD2; cdr3_length: 16; v_call: TRBV5-1; cdr3_nt: TGCGCCAGCAGCCGAGGACTAGCGGGGGATGGAGATACGCAGTATTTT; cdr3_aa: CASSRGLAGDGDTQYF
j_call: TRBJ1-2; clone_size: NA; d_call: TRBD1; cdr3_length: 12; v_call: TRBV6-5; cdr3_nt: TGTGCCAGTTGGGACAGGGAAAATGGCTACACCTTC; cdr3_aa: CASWDRENGYTF
j_call: TRBJ1-1; clone_size: NA; d_call: NA; cdr3_length: 14; v_call: TRBV18; cdr3_nt: TGTGCCAGCTCACGGGGGCAGGGGAACACTGAAGCTTTCTTT; cdr3_aa: CASSRGQGNTEAFF
j_call: TRBJ1-1; clone_size: few; d_call: NA; cdr3_length: 11; v_call: TRBV30; cdr3_nt: TGTTTGGGGGGGCTGAACACTGAAGCTTTCTTT; cdr3_aa: CLGGLNTEAFF
j_call: TRBJ1-5; clone_size: NA; d_call: NA; cdr3_length: 14; v_call: TRBV11-2; cdr3_nt: TGTGCCAGCAGCCTCGGGGACTTCGATCAGCCCCAGCATTTT; cdr3_aa: CASSLGDFDQPQHF
j_call: TRBJ2-5; clone_size: NA; d_call: NA; cdr3_length: 15; v_call: TRBV7-7; cdr3_nt: TGTGCCAGCAGCTTTAGGGAGGGGGCAGGGGAGACCCAGTACTTC; cdr3_aa: CASSFREGAGETQYF
j_call: TRBJ2-3; clone_size: NA; d_call: NA; cdr3_length: 15; v_call: TRBV9; cdr3_nt: TGTGCCAGCAGCGGCGGAGGGGGGGGCACAGATACGCAGTATTTT; cdr3_aa: CASSGGGGGTDTQYF
j_call: TRBJ2-3; clone_size: NA; d_call: TRBD2; cdr3_length: 15; v_call: TRBV11-1; cdr3_nt: TGTGCCAGCAGACTAGCGGGGGGGTACACAGATACGCAGTATTTT; cdr3_aa: CASRLAGGYTDTQYF
j_call: TRBJ2-5; clone_size: NA; d_call: NA; cdr3_length: 15; v_call: TRBV10-3; cdr3_nt: TGTGCCATCAGCGCCCTTCTACAGCCCTCGGAGACCCAGTACTTC; cdr3_aa: CAISALLQPSETQYF